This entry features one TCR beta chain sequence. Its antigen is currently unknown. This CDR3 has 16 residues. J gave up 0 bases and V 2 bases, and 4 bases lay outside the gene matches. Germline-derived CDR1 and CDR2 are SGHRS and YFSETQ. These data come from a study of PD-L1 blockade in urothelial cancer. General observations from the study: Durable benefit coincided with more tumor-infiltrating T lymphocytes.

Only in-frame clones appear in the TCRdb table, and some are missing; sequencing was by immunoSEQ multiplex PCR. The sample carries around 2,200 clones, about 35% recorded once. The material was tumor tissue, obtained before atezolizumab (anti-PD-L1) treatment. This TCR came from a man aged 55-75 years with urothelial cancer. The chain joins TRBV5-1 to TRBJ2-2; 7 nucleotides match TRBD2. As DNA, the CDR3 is TGCGCCAGCAGCTTTCGGGAGGCTGCGAACACCGGGGAGCTGTTTTTT. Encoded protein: CASSFREAANTGELFF.